Below, 20 T cell receptor beta chains from the same sample are listed, as sequenced in a study of blood T cell repertoires in COVID-19. Some clones are missing from TCRdb's copy, which holds only in-frame ones; the method was immunoSEQ multiplex PCR. The sample has over 200,000 clones, about 90% seen once. Material for sequencing was peripheral blood. The receptor source for this set is a man aged 40-49 years with active or convalescent COVID-19.

The V and J genes are TRBV3-1 (or the pseudogene TRBV3-2) and TRBJ2-7, with D possibly being TRBD1 (6 bases). This CDR3 spans 15 amino acids. Germline values: CDR1 LGHDT, CDR2 YNNKEL (reference sequence). The V end was cut by 1 base, the J end by 0 bases, with 10 bases between. The DNA for the CDR3 is TGTGCCAGCAGCCAAGGAGGGACAATCTCCTACGAGCAGTACTTC. Translation gives CASSQGGTISYEQYF.

The chain recombines TRBV5-6 with TRBJ2-1; 9 nucleotides line up with TRBD2. This CDR3 is 17 amino acids long. Germline assignment: CDR1 SGHDT and CDR2 YYEEEE. Losses at the gene ends were 0 bases for V and 7 bases for J; bases not matched to a gene: 11. CDR3 nucleotide sequence: TGTGCCAGCAGCTTGGTGGTAGCGGGAGTCACCTTAAATGAGCAGTTCTTC. It is translated as CASSLVVAGVTLNEQFF. The full variable domain, with the rest looked up from reference TRBV5-6 and TRBJ2-1, is DAGVTQSPTHLIKTRGQQVTLRCSPKSGHDTVSWYQQALGQGPQFIFQYYEEEERQRGNFPDRFSGHQFPNYSSELNVNALLLGDSALYLCASSLVVAGVTLNEQFFGPGTRLTVL.

V usage is TRBV9 and J usage is TRBJ2-6; a weak D match, TRBD2 (5 bases). Germline CDR1 and CDR2: SGDLS and YYNGEE. Trimming cost V 4 bases and J 2 bases, with 13 bases left between them. The CDR3 is 16 residues long. CDR3 DNA: TGTGCCAGCAGCCCGCCCGGGGTTCCTGGGGCCAACGTCCTGACTTTC. This sequence encodes CASSPPGVPGANVLTF.

The chain carries TRBV19 and TRBJ1-6, with D maybe TRBD1 (5 bases). V lost 3 bases and J lost 5, with 5 bases in between. CDR1 is LNHDA and CDR2 is SQIVND in the germline V gene (reference sequence). CDR3 length: 13 amino acids. CDR3 loop: CASSIRDNSPLHF. In DNA, the CDR3 is TGTGCCAGTAGTATCAGGGATAATTCACCCCTCCACTTT.

The genes are TRBV7-2 and TRBJ1-5; weak D call: TRBD1 (6 bases). With 0 bases removed from V and 12 bases from J, the gap between germline ends came to 18 bases. The CDR3 covers 15 residues. Germline CDR1 reads SGHTA; CDR2 reads FQGNSA. CDR3 sequence: CASSLAETGWSFQHF. As DNA, the CDR3 is TGTGCCAGCAGCTTAGCAGAAACAGGGTGGAGTTTCCAGCATTTT.

This rearrangement joins TRBV5-1 to TRBJ2-3, with 7 bases that match TRBD1. The junction had 9 bases not matched to a gene; V was cut back by 2 bases and J by 6 bases. The germline CDR1 and CDR2 sequences are SGHRS and YFSETQ. This CDR3 spans 15 amino acids. The CDR3 spells CASSFPGGKDDTQYF. DNA of the CDR3: TGCGCCAGCAGCTTTCCAGGGGGAAAAGATGATACGCAGTATTTT.

V is TRBV27 and J is TRBJ1-2; a weak D match, TRBD1 (5 bases). The CDR3 spans 14 residues. CDR1 and CDR2 from the germline V gene are MNHEY and SMNVEV (reference sequence). V was cut by 6 bases and J by 1 base, with 12 bases left in between. CDR3 residues: CASRTTGHNYGYTF. The CDR3 DNA reads TGTGCCAGCAGGACCACTGGACATAACTATGGCTACACCTTC.

The V call is TRBV2, the J call TRBJ2-1, with D perhaps TRBD2 (6 bases). The CDR3 runs to 15 residues. Germline V CDR1 and CDR2: SNHLY, FYNNEI. Deletions cut 5 bases from V and 0 bases from J, with 11 bases between. In DNA, the CDR3 is TGTGCCAGCAGTAAAGACGGGAGCTCCTACAATGAGCAGTTCTTC. Encoded protein: CASSKDGSSYNEQFF. Complete variable domain (other parts from reference TRBV2 and TRBJ2-1): EPEVTQTPSHQVTQMGQEVILRCVPISNHLYFYWYRQILGQKVEFLVSFYNNEISEKSEIFDDQFSVERPDGSNFTLKIRSTKLEDSAMYFCASSKDGSSYNEQFFGPGTRLTVL.

This chain uses TRBV6-4 with TRBJ1-1; 9 bases align to TRBD1. The V gene end was trimmed by 6 bases and the J gene end by 1 base; junction bases not matched to a gene: 3. The CDR3 runs 14 residues. Germline V gene sequence: CDR1 MRHNA, CDR2 SNTAGT. The CDR3 region has the DNA TGTGCCAGCAGCCGGGACAGGGCGAACACTGAAGCTTTCTTT. Protein: CASSRDRANTEAFF.

The V call is TRBV11-2, the J call TRBJ2-1, with D possibly being TRBD1 (6 bases). The CDR3 runs 14 residues. The germline CDR1 and CDR2 sequences are SGHAT and FQNNGV. V lost 5 bases, J lost 7 bases, and 15 bases lay in between. Written as DNA, the CDR3 is TGTGCCAGCAGCCTACAGGGTGGGTTAAATGAGCAGTTCTTC. It translates to CASSLQGGLNEQFF.

The V call is TRBV28, the J call TRBJ1-4; the D gene is possibly TRBD1 (5 bases). Deletions cut 8 bases from V and 0 bases from J, with 19 bases between. Germline-derived CDR1 and CDR2 are MDHEN and SYDVKM. The CDR3 is made up of 17 amino acids. CDR3 DNA sequence: TGTGCCAGCTTAAACAGGATCCATCCTGCAACTAATGAAAAACTGTTTTTT. As protein: CASLNRIHPATNEKLFF.

This clone appeared a single time. The V and J genes are TRBV2 and TRBJ1-1; D perhaps matches TRBD1 (6 bases). The CDR3 spans 13 residues. Trimming removed 7 bases at V and 5 bases at J, with 14 bases between. The V gene's germline CDR1 is SNHLY and CDR2 FYNNEI. The CDR3 protein is CASMRGSRTEAFF. Written as DNA, the CDR3 is TGTGCCAGCATGAGGGGGTCGCGGACTGAAGCTTTCTTT.

The chain uses TRBV18 and TRBJ1-3, with TRBD1 identical over 7 bases. Trimming took 6 bases from V and 4 from J; bases not matched to a gene: 3. Germline CDR1 reads KGHSH; CDR2 reads LQKENI. The CDR3 sequence is 13 residues long. DNA for the CDR3: TGTGCCAGCTCGACAGGGTACGGAAACACCATATATTTT. Translation: CASSTGYGNTIYF.

This clone has just one count. The gene calls are TRBV28 and TRBJ1-1; 7 positions agree with TRBD1. CDR3 length equals 15 residues. Germline CDR1 is MDHEN and CDR2 is SYDVKM. With 8 bases clipped from V and 1 base from J, the junction kept 10 bases outside the gene matches. CDR3 coding DNA: TGTGCCAGCCGCCCCCCCGGGACAGCGAACACTGAAGCTTTCTTT. Residues: CASRPPGTANTEAFF.

The chain links TRBV28 to TRBJ2-7; 8 nucleotides align to TRBD2. J lost 2 bases, V lost 6 bases, and 9 bases had no gene match. The CDR3 extends over 15 amino acids. CDR1 MDHEN and CDR2 SYDVKM come from the germline V gene. CDR3: CASSQAGASPYEQYF. For the CDR3, the DNA is TGTGCCAGCAGCCAAGCGGGGGCCTCCCCCTACGAGCAGTACTTC.

J is TRBJ2-7 and V is TRBV18; maybe TRBD1 (5 bases). This CDR3 spans 17 amino acids. The germline CDR1 and CDR2 sequences are KGHSH and LQKENI. V shed 3 bases and J shed 1 base, with 19 bases lying between them. CDR3 sequence (DNA): TGTGCCAGCTCACCTTCCACCCAGGGATGGGGTTCCTACGAGCAGTACTTC. Translation: CASSPSTQGWGSYEQYF.

The chain joins TRBV5-6 to TRBJ2-3; TRBD2 is a possible D gene (6 bases). Germline V CDR1 and CDR2: SGHDT, YYEEEE. V was shortened by 2 bases and J by 8 bases, with 15 bases between the two germline ends. The CDR3 is made up of 14 amino acids. Written as DNA, the CDR3 is TGTGCCAGCAGCTTCGAGGTAGCGGAAGGTACGCAGTATTTT. Its translation: CASSFEVAEGTQYF.

The count of this clone is one. J is TRBJ2-3 and V is TRBV3-1 (or the pseudogene TRBV3-2), with 13 positions matching TRBD2. Germline V gene sequence: CDR1 LGHDT, CDR2 YNNKEL (reference sequence). There are 18 residues in the CDR3. J lost 4 bases, V lost 4 bases, and 11 bases had no gene match. CDR3 protein: CASSPRFVTSGGADTQYF. DNA of the CDR3: TGTGCCAGCAGCCCCCGGTTTGTAACTAGCGGGGGGGCAGATACGCAGTATTTT.

This chain connects TRBV5-4 to TRBJ1-2, with no clear D. The CDR3 runs 14 residues. Trimming took off 5 bases at V and 0 bases at J, with 11 bases between the two ends. Germline CDR1 and CDR2: SGHNT and YYREEE (reference sequence). This CDR3 is CASRTGLANYGYTF. The CDR3 bases are TGTGCCAGCAGGACGGGGTTAGCTAACTATGGCTACACCTTC.

The chain recombines TRBV6-5 with TRBJ2-5, with a weak D call TRBD2 (6 bases). Germline lookup yields CDR1 MNHEY and CDR2 SVGAGI. The length of the CDR3 is 14 residues. V was trimmed by 5 bases and J by 5 bases, leaving 15 bases between them. CDR3 loop: CASSPLAAGETQYF. CDR3 in DNA: TGTGCCAGCAGTCCCTTGGCGGCGGGGGAGACCCAGTACTTC.